The next 2 T cell receptor beta chains were all read from a single sample in a study of T cells and Merkel cell carcinoma outcomes. The assay was immunoSEQ multiplex PCR, and TCRdb's table has in-frame clones only and misses some. The repertoire holds some 15,000 clones, with about 90% as singletons. Sequenced input: tumor tissue from Merkel cell carcinoma. The source of these receptors is a human donor with Merkel cell carcinoma.

The sample holds a few counts of this clone. V gene TRBV9 combines with J gene TRBJ2-5, with a possible D match to TRBD2 (5 bases). Trimming pared 0 bases from V and 7 bases from J, leaving 16 bases between. Germline-derived CDR1 and CDR2 are SGDLS and YYNGEE. The CDR3 has 15 residues. The CDR3 DNA is TGTGCCAGCAGCGTAGGTCCCGTAATTGGAGGGACCCAGTACTTC. Translation gives CASSVGPVIGGTQYF.

The chain is built from TRBV9 and TRBJ2-1, with a weak D call TRBD2 (5 bases). The CDR3 has 13 residues. The germline gives CDR1 SGDLS, CDR2 YYNGEE. Trimming cost V 4 bases and J 8 bases, with 13 bases left between them. The CDR3 nucleotides are TGTGCCAGCAGCAAAGGAGGCGGAGATGAGCAGTTCTTC. This sequence encodes CASSKGGGDEQFF. Full variable domain (missing parts from reference TRBV9 and TRBJ2-1): DSGVTQTPKHLITATGQRVTLRCSPRSGDLSVYWYQQSLDQGLQFLIQYYNGEERAKGNILERFSAQQFPDLHSELNLSSLELGDSALYFCASSKGGGDEQFFGPGTRLTVL.